This record looks at one TCR beta chain sequence and its context. This entry comes from a study of shared clonotypes between healthy human individuals. Measured with immunoSEQ multiplex PCR; TCRdb has only the in-frame clones, and not every one. The sample includes approximately 700,000 clones, about three quarters of them seen just once. The germline CDR1 and CDR2 sequences are MGHRA and YSYEKL. The CDR3 consists of 14 residues. The J segment lost 6 bases and the V segment lost 4 bases, leaving 9 bases of the junction unmatched. The sample was memory CD4+ T cells sorted from blood. This sample's subset: CD45RA-negative fraction. The sequence was obtained from a woman aged 25 to 39 in good health. The chain recombines TRBV4-1 with TRBJ2-7; TRBD1 matches at 7 bases. CDR3 sequence (DNA): TGCGCCAGCAGCCTCCGGACAGGACCAGGCGAGCAGTACTTC. Protein: CASSLRTGPGEQYF.